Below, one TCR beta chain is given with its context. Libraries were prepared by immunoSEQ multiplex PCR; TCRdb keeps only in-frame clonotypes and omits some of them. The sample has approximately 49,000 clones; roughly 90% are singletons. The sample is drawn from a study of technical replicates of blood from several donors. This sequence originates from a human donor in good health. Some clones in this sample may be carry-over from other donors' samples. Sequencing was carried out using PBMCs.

CDR3 nucleotide sequence: TGTGCCAGCAGCGTGACTAGCGGAGGCGTGGATACGCAGTATTTT. Protein product: CASSVTSGGVDTQYF. This chain links TRBV5-4 with TRBJ2-3; TRBD2 agrees at 9 bases. The trim removed 4 bases at V and 6 bases at J, leaving 9 bases unmatched. CDR1 and CDR2 (germline): SGHNT, YYREEE (reference sequence). This CDR3 has 15 residues.